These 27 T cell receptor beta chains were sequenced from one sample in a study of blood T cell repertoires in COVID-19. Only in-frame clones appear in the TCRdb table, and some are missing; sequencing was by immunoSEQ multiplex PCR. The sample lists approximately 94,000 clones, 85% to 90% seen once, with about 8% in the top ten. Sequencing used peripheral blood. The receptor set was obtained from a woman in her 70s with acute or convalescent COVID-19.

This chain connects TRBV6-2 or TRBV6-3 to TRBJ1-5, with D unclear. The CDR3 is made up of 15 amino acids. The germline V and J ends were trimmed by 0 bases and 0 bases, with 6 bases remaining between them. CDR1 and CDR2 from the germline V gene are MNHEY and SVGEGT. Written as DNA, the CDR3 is TGTGCCAGCAGTTACTCCCACGGTAGCAATCAGCCCCAGCATTTT. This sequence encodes CASSYSHGSNQPQHF.

The CDR3 nucleotides are TGTGCCAGCAGCTTGGGTCAGGGGCCTGGGGCCAACGTCCTGACTTTC. This gives the protein CASSLGQGPGANVLTF. This chain links TRBV7-8 with TRBJ2-6; a possible D gene is TRBD1 (6 bases). The CDR3 spans 16 residues. Germline V gives CDR1 SGHVS, CDR2 FQNEAQ. V shed 3 bases and J shed 2 bases, with 11 bases lying between them.

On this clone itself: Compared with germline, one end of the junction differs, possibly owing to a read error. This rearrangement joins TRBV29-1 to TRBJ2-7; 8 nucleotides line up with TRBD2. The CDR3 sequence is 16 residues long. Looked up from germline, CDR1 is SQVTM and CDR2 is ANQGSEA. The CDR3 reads CRVGGVGGGSSYEQYF. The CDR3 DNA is TGCCGCGTTGGGGGAGTAGGCGGGGGGAGTTCCTACGAGCAGTACTTC.

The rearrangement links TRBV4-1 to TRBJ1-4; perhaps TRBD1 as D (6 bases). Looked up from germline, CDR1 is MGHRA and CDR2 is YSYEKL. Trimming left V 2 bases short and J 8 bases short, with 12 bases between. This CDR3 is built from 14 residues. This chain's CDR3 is CASSQQGFREKLFF. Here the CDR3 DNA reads TGCGCCAGCAGCCAACAGGGGTTTCGGGAAAAACTGTTTTTT.

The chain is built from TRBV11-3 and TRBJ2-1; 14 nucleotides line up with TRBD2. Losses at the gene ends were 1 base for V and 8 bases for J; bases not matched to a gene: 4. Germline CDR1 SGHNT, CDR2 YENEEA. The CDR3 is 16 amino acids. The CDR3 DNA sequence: TGTGCCAGCAGCTTAGGACTAGCGGGAGGGGTGGATGAGCAGTTCTTC. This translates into CASSLGLAGGVDEQFF.

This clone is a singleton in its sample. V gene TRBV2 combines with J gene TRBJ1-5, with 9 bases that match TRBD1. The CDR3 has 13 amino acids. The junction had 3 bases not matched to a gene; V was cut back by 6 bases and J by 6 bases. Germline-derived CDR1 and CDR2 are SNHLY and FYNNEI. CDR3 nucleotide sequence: TGTGCCAGCAGGGACAGGGGAAGTCAGCCCCAGCATTTT. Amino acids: CASRDRGSQPQHF.

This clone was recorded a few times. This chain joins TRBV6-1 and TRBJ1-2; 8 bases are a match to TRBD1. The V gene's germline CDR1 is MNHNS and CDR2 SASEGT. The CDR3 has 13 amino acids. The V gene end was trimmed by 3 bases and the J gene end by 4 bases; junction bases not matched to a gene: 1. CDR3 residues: CASSEDRVYGYTF. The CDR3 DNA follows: TGTGCCAGCAGTGAGGACAGGGTCTATGGCTACACCTTC.

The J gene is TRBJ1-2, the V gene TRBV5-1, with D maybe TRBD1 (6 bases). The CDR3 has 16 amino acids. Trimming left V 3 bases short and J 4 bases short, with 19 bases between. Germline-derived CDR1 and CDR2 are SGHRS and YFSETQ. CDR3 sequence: CASSYGQTTDSYGYTF. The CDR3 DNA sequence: TGCGCCAGCAGCTACGGACAGACCACCGATTCCTATGGCTACACCTTC.

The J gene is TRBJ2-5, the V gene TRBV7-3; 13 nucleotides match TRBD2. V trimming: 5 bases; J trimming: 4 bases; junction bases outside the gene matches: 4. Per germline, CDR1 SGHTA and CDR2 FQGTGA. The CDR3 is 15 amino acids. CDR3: CASSRTSGRGETQYF. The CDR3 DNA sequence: TGTGCCAGCAGCCGTACTAGCGGGAGGGGAGAGACCCAGTACTTC.

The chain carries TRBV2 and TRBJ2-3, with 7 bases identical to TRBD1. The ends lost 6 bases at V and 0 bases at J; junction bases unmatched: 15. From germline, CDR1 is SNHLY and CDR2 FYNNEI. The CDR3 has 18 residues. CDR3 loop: CASREKSGTETSTDTQYF. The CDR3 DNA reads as TGTGCCAGCAGGGAAAAGTCCGGGACAGAGACTAGCACAGATACGCAGTATTTT.

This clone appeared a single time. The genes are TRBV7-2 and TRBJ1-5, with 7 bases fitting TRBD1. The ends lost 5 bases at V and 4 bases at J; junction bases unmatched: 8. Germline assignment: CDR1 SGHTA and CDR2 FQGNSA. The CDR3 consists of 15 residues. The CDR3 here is CASSQATGFNQPQHF. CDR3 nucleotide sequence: TGTGCCAGCAGCCAAGCGACAGGGTTTAATCAGCCCCAGCATTTT.

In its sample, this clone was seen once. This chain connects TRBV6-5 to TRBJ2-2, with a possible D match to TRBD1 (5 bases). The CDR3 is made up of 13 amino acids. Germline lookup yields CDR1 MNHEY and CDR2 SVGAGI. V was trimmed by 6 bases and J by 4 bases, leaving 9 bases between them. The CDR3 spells CASRTAATGELFF. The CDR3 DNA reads TGTGCCAGCAGGACAGCCGCCACCGGGGAGCTGTTTTTT.

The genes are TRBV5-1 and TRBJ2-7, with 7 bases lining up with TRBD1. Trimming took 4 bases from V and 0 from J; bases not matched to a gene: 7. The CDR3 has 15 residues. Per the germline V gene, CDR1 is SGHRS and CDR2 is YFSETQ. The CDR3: CASSPGQLSSYEQYF. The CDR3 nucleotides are TGCGCCAGCAGCCCGGGACAGTTAAGCTCCTACGAGCAGTACTTC.

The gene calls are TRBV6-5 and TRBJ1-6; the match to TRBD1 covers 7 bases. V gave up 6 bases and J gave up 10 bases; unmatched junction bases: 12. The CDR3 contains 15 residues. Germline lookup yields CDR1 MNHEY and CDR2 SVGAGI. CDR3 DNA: TGTGCCAGCAGCAGGCTGACAGGGCTCGTGTCACCCCTCCACTTT. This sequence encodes CASSRLTGLVSPLHF.

The DNA of the CDR3 is TGTGCCAGCAGTCTCCGGGACAGCTATAGCAATCAGCCCCAGCATTTT. Protein: CASSLRDSYSNQPQHF. The chain links TRBV6-2 or TRBV6-3 to TRBJ1-5, with 7 bases matching TRBD1. The CDR3 has 16 amino acids. The germline CDR1 and CDR2 sequences are MNHEY and SVGEGT. With V trimmed by 5 bases and J by 0 bases, 7 bases remained unmatched.

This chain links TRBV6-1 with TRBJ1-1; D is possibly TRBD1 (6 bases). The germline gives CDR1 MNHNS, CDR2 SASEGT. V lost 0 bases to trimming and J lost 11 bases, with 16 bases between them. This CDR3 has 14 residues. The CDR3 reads CASSEAASGGRAFF. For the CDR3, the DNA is TGTGCCAGCAGTGAAGCCGCGAGCGGGGGGCGGGCTTTCTTT.

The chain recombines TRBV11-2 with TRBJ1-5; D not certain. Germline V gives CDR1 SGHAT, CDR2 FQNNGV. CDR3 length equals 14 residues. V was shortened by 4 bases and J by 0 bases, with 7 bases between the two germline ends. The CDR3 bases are TGTGCCAGCAGCTCAGACCATAGCAATCAGCCCCAGCATTTT. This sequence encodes CASSSDHSNQPQHF.

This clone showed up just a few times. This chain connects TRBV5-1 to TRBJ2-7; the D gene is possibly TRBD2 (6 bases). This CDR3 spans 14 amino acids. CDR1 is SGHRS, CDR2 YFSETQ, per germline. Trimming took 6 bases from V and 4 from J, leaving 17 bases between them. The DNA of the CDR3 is TGCGCCAGCACCCTGGGGGGAGAGGCTTACGAGCAGTACTTC. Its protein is CASTLGGEAYEQYF.

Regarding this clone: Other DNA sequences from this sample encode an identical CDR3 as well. In DNA form, the CDR3 reads TGCAGCGTTGTTCGTCTAGCGGGATACAATGAGCAGTTCTTC. Encoded protein: CSVVRLAGYNEQFF. The chain links TRBV29-1 to TRBJ2-1; 9 bases fit TRBD2. Germline V gene lookup returns CDR1 SQVTM and CDR2 ANQGSEA. J was trimmed by 4 bases and V by 4 bases; bases with no gene match: 5. The CDR3 totals 14 residues.

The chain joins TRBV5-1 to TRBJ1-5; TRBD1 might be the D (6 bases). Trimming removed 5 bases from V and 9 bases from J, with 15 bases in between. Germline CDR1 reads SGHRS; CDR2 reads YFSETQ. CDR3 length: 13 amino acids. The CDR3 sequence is CASSKDRHLPQHF. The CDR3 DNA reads TGCGCCAGCAGTAAAGACAGGCATCTGCCCCAGCATTTT.

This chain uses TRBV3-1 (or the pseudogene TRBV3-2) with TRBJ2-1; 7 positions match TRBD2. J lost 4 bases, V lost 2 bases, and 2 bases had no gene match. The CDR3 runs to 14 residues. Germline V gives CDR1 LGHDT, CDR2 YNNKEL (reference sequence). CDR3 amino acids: CASSQSGVYNEQFF. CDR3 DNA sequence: TGTGCCAGCAGCCAAAGCGGGGTGTACAATGAGCAGTTCTTC.

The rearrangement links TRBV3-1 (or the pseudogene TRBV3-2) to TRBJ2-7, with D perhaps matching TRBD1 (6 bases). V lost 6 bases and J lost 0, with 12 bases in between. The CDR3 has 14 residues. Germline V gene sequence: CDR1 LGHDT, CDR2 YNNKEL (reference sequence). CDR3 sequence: CASRPDSNSYEQYF. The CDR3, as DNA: TGTGCCAGCAGGCCGGACAGTAACTCCTACGAGCAGTACTTC.

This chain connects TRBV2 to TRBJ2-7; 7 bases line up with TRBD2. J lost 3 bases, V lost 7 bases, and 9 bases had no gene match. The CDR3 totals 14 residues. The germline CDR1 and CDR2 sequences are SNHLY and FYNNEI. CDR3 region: CASIEKRGRYEQYF. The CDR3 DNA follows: TGTGCCAGCATCGAGAAGCGGGGCCGCTACGAGCAGTACTTC.

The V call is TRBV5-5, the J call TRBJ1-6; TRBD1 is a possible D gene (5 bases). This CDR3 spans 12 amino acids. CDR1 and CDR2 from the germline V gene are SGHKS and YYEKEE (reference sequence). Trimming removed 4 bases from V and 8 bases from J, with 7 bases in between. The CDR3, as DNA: TGTGCCAGCAGCCCCAGGGATTCACCCCTCCACTTT. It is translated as CASSPRDSPLHF.

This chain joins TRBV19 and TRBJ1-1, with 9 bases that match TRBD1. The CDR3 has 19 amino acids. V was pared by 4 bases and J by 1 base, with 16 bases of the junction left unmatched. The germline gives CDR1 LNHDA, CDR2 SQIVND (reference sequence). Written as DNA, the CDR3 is TGTGCCAGTAGTACCGGACAGGGGCGAGGGATCGACCAGAACACTGAAGCTTTCTTT. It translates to CASSTGQGRGIDQNTEAFF.

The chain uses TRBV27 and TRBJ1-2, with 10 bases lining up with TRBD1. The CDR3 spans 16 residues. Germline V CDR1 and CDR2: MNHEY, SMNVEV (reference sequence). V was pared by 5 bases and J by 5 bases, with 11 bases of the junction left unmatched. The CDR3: CASSLNPGTGAYGYTF. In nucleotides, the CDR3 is TGTGCCAGCAGTCTGAACCCCGGGACAGGGGCATATGGCTACACCTTC.

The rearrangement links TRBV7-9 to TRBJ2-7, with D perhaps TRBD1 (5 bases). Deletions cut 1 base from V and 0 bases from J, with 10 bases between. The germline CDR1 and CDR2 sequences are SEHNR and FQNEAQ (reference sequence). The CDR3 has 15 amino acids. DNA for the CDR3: TGTGCCAGCAGCTTAGAACGTGGGGCCTCCTACGAGCAGTACTTC. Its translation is CASSLERGASYEQYF.